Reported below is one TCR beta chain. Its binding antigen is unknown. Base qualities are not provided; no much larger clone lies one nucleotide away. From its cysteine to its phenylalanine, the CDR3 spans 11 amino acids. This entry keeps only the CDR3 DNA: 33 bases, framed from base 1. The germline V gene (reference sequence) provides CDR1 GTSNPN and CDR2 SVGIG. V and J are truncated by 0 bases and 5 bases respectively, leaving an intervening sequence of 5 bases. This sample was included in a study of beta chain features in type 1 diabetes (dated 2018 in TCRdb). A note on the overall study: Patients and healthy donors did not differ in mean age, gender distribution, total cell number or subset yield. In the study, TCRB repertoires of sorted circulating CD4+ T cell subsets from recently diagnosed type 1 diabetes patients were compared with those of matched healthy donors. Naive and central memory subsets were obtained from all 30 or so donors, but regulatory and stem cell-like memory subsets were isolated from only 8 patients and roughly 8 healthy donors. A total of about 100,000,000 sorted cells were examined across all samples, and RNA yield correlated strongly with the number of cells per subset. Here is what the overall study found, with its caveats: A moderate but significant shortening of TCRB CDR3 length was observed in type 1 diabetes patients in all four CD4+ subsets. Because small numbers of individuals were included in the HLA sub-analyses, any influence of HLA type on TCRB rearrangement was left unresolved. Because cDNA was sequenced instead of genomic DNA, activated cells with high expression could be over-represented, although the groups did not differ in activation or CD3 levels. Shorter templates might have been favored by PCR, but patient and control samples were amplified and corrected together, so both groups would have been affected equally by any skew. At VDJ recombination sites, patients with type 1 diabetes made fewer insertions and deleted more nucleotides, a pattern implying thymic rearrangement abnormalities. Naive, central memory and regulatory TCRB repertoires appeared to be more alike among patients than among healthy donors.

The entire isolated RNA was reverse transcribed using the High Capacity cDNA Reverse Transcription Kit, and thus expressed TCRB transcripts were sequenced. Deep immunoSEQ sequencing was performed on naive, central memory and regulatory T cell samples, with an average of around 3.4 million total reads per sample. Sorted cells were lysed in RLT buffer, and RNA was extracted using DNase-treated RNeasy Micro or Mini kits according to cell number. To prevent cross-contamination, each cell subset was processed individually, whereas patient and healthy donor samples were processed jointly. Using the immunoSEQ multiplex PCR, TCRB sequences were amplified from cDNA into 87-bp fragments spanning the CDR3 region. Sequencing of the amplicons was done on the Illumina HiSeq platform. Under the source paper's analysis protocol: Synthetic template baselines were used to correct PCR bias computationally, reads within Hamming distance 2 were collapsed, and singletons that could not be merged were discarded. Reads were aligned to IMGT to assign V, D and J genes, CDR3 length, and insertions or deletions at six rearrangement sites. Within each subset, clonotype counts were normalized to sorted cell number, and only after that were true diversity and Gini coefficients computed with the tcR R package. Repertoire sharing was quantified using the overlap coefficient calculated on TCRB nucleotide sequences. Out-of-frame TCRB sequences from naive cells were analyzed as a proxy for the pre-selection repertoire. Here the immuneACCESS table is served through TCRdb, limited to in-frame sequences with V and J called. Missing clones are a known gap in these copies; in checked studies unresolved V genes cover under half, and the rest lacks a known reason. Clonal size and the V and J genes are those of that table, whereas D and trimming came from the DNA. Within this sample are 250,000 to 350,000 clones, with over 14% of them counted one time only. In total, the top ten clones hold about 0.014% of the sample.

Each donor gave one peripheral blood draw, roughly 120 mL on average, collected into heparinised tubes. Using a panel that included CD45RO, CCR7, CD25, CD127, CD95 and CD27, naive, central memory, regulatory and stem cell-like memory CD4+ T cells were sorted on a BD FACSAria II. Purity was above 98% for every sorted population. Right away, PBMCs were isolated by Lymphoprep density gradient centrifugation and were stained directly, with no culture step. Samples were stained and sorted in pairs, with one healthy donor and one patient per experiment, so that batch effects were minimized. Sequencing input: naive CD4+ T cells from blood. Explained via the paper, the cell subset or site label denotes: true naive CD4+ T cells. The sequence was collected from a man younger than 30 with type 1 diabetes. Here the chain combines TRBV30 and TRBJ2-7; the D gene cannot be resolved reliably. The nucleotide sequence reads TGTGCCTGGAGTGTTAGCCACGAGCAGTACTTC. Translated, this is CAWSVSHEQYF.